This T cell receptor beta chain comes out of a study of blood T cells in healthy people across ages. Study background: Template switching captured about one barcoded beta molecule per two T cells.

The second PCR ran about 7 to 12 cycles with a sample-barcoded 5' primer and J-beta primers. Each TCR beta cDNA got a 12-nucleotide random molecular identifier. TCRdb reprocessed the 5' RACE reads with MiXCR, giving one entry per CDR3 protein. The data show some 900,000 distinct CDR3 sequences, roughly 48% seen once. Per-sample yields of isolated PBMCs were at least 7 million. The TCR was taken from a man aged 25-40 years in good health. The sample consisted of blood.

CDR3 DNA: TGTGCCAGCAGAAAAACCGGGACTAAATTTGCAGATACGCAGTATTTT. Residues: CASRKTGTKFADTQYF. This sequence joins TRBV12-3 or TRBV12-4 and TRBJ2-3; 7 bases agree with TRBD2. The CDR3 runs to 16 residues. With V trimmed by 6 bases and J by 4 bases, 13 bases remained unmatched.